Below, 31 T cell receptor beta chains from the same sample are listed, as sequenced in a study of T cell responses to AZD1222 COVID-19 vaccine. Here immunoSEQ multiplex PCR was the method, and the copy in TCRdb shows in-frame clones only, minus some. The sample contains around 58,000 clones, under 90% of which appear only once. Sequenced material: peripheral blood, taken on day 0 of AZD1222 vaccination. The receptors shown here come from an adult in good health.

V usage is TRBV2 and J usage is TRBJ1-1; D is unresolved. CDR3 size: 14 residues. Germline assignment: CDR1 SNHLY and CDR2 FYNNEI. V lost 8 bases and J 0 bases, leaving 13 bases between the germline ends. The CDR3 loop is CASGLEAVNTEAFF. The CDR3, as DNA: TGTGCCAGCGGTTTGGAGGCGGTGAACACTGAAGCTTTCTTT.

The chain links TRBV2 to TRBJ1-1; 7 nucleotides align to TRBD1. Per germline, CDR1 SNHLY and CDR2 FYNNEI. With 6 bases clipped from V and 4 bases from J, the junction kept 8 bases outside the gene matches. The CDR3 contains 14 residues. CDR3 sequence: CASSRQGGGTEAFF. In DNA, the CDR3 is TGTGCCAGCAGCCGGCAAGGGGGCGGCACTGAAGCTTTCTTT.

CDR3 region: CASSAGMSGNYGYTF. CDR3 nucleotides: TGTGCCAGCAGCGCAGGGATGTCAGGAAACTATGGCTACACCTTC. V is TRBV9 and J is TRBJ1-2; D is perhaps TRBD1 (5 bases). Per germline, CDR1 SGDLS and CDR2 YYNGEE. V was trimmed by 3 bases and J by 2 bases, leaving 14 bases between them. The CDR3 has 15 amino acids.

The rearrangement links TRBV6-5 to TRBJ2-4, with TRBD1 matching 9 bases. Germline-derived CDR1 and CDR2 are MNHEY and SVGAGI. The CDR3 has 15 amino acids. V was pared by 4 bases and J by 5 bases, with 6 bases of the junction left unmatched. The chain's CDR3 is CASSLNRGHQNIQYF. The CDR3 nucleotides read TGTGCCAGCAGTTTGAACAGGGGGCACCAAAACATTCAGTACTTC.

The CDR3: CASSPRLAGGGEQFF. CDR3 DNA: TGTGCCAGCAGCCCCCGACTAGCGGGAGGGGGTGAGCAGTTCTTC. V usage is TRBV11-2 and J usage is TRBJ2-1, with 14 bases aligning to TRBD2. CDR3 length equals 15 residues. J was trimmed by 9 bases and V by 5 bases; bases with no gene match: 6. Germline loops: CDR1 SGHAT, CDR2 FQNNGV.

This clone was seen once. This rearrangement joins TRBV29-1 to TRBJ2-7; D remains ambiguous. V was trimmed by 2 bases and J by 5 bases, leaving 10 bases between them. The CDR3 spans 12 residues. From germline, CDR1 is SQVTM and CDR2 ANQGSEA. The DNA for the CDR3 is TGCAGCGTTGAAATCCCGTTTAACGAGCAGTACTTC. It codes for CSVEIPFNEQYF.

The genes are TRBV29-1 and TRBJ1-2; 12 nucleotides agree with TRBD1. Losses at the gene ends were 4 bases for V and 7 bases for J; bases not matched to a gene: 7. CDR1 and CDR2 from the germline V gene are SQVTM and ANQGSEA. This CDR3 contains 14 residues. CDR3 nucleotides: TGCAGCGTTGGGGGACAGGGGGCGCGTTTTGGCTACACCTTC. The encoded protein is CSVGGQGARFGYTF.

The J gene is TRBJ1-1, the V gene TRBV11-3; D is perhaps TRBD1 (5 bases). The CDR3 totals 14 residues. V shed 1 base and J shed 4 bases, with 10 bases lying between them. Germline-derived CDR1 and CDR2 are SGHNT and YENEEA. The CDR3 DNA reads TGTGCCAGCAGCTTAGCCCGGGGGAGCACTGAAGCTTTCTTT. Translated: CASSLARGSTEAFF. The variable domain in full, completed from reference TRBV11-3 and TRBJ1-1, reads EAGVVQSPRYKIIEKKQPVAFWCNPISGHNTLYWYLQNLGQGPELLIRYENEEAVDDSQLPKDRFSAERLKGVDSTLKIQPAELGDSAVYLCASSLARGSTEAFFGQGTRLTVV.

The genes are TRBV7-2 and TRBJ2-6, with D unclear. CDR1 is SGHTA, CDR2 FQGNSA, per germline. V was shortened by 3 bases and J by 1 base, with 4 bases between the two germline ends. The CDR3 is 14 residues long. This chain's CDR3 is CASSFMSGANVLTF. The CDR3 region has the DNA TGTGCCAGCAGCTTCATGTCTGGGGCCAACGTCCTGACTTTC. Full variable domain (outside the CDR3, taken from reference TRBV7-2 and TRBJ2-6): GAGVSQSPSNKVTEKGKDVELRCDPISGHTALYWYRQSLGQGLEFLIYFQGNSAPDKSGLPSDRFSAERTGGSVSTLTIQRTQQEDSAVYLCASSFMSGANVLTFGAGSRLTVL.

The rearrangement uses TRBV5-4 and TRBJ1-3; weak D call: TRBD1 (5 bases). The CDR3 extends over 12 amino acids. Trimming removed 4 bases from V and 9 bases from J, with 11 bases in between. Germline lookup yields CDR1 SGHNT and CDR2 YYREEE (reference sequence). In DNA form, the CDR3 reads TGTGCCAGCAGCACGTCCGGGGGCACCATATATTTT. It yields the protein CASSTSGGTIYF.

The count of this clone is one. V gene TRBV6-5 combines with J gene TRBJ2-3; D could derive from TRBD1 or TRBD2 (6 bases each). Per germline, CDR1 MNHEY and CDR2 SVGAGI. The CDR3 runs to 16 residues. Trimming removed 2 bases at V and 6 bases at J, with 18 bases between. The CDR3 sequence is CASSYTARGARDTQYF. The CDR3 nucleotides are TGTGCCAGCAGTTACACCGCTAGGGGGGCCCGGGATACGCAGTATTTT.

The CDR3 DNA sequence: TGTGCCAGCAGTGAAGTATGGGGGGGAATAAACACCATATATTTT. It specifies CASSEVWGGINTIYF. V is TRBV6-1 and J is TRBJ1-3; D is perhaps TRBD1 (5 bases). CDR1 and CDR2 from the germline V gene are MNHNS and SASEGT. Deletions cut 1 base from V and 6 bases from J, with 13 bases between. This CDR3 has 15 residues.

In its sample, this clone was seen a few times. The V call is TRBV7-2, the J call TRBJ2-7; D uncertain. Germline V gene lookup returns CDR1 SGHTA and CDR2 FQGNSA. The CDR3 length is 13 residues. V was clipped by 0 bases and J by 5 bases, with 8 bases between them. The CDR3 sequence: CASSLAGAHEQYF. Here the CDR3 DNA reads TGTGCCAGCAGCTTAGCGGGCGCTCACGAGCAGTACTTC.

J is TRBJ1-1 and V is TRBV5-4, with TRBD1 identical over 9 bases. There are 15 residues in the CDR3. The V segment lost 2 bases and the J segment 3 bases; nucleotides outside the gene matches: 5. CDR1 is SGHNT and CDR2 is YYREEE in the germline V gene (reference sequence). The CDR3 sequence: CASSLGDRADTEAFF. CDR3 DNA: TGTGCCAGCAGCTTAGGGGACAGGGCGGACACTGAAGCTTTCTTT. Variable domain in full (rest from reference TRBV5-4 and TRBJ1-1): ETGVTQSPTHLIKTRGQQVTLRCSSQSGHNTVSWYQQALGQGPQFIFQYYREEENGRGNFPPRFSGLQFPNYSSELNVNALELDDSALYLCASSLGDRADTEAFFGQGTRLTVV.

The chain is built from TRBV10-3 and TRBJ2-7, with 12 nucleotides matching TRBD1. This CDR3 has 14 residues. Trimming removed 8 bases from V and 4 bases from J; junction bases left unmatched: 6. The germline CDR1 and CDR2 sequences are ENHRY and SYGVKD. The chain's CDR3 is CAIGLGQGAYEQYF. In nucleotides, the CDR3 is TGTGCCATCGGCCTGGGACAGGGGGCGTACGAGCAGTACTTC.

The chain uses TRBV19 and TRBJ2-7, with TRBD2 matching over 7 bases. The CDR3 consists of 13 residues. The germline V gene has CDR1 LNHDA and CDR2 SQIVND (reference sequence). V lost 4 bases, J lost 4 bases, and 4 bases stayed unmatched. This CDR3 is CASSRSSGYEQYF. The CDR3, as DNA: TGTGCCAGTAGTAGGTCTAGCGGATACGAGCAGTACTTC.

This clone was observed once. The gene calls are TRBV29-1 and TRBJ2-5, with a weak D call TRBD1 (5 bases). The CDR3 covers 14 residues. Germline V gives CDR1 SQVTM, CDR2 ANQGSEA. V dropped 5 bases and J dropped 7 bases, with 20 bases sitting between them. In DNA, the CDR3 is TGCAGCGTTCAGAGCAGGGCTGTCGGCGGGACCCAGTACTTC. This encodes CSVQSRAVGGTQYF.

The CDR3: CASSFEGSSYNEQFF. CDR3 coding DNA: TGTGCCAGCAGCTTCGAAGGAAGCTCCTACAATGAGCAGTTCTTC. The chain links TRBV7-3 to TRBJ2-1; D not resolved. The CDR3 covers 15 residues. The germline CDR1 and CDR2 sequences are SGHTA and FQGTGA. V was trimmed by 3 bases and J by 0 bases, leaving 9 bases between them.

V usage is TRBV18 and J usage is TRBJ1-1; no clear D gene. This CDR3 is built from 13 residues. Trimming stripped 2 bases from V and 1 base from J, with 5 bases between. Germline-derived CDR1 and CDR2 are KGHSH and LQKENI. DNA for the CDR3: TGTGCCAGCTCACCAATAGCGAACACTGAAGCTTTCTTT. Translating gives CASSPIANTEAFF.

The chain uses TRBV5-4 and TRBJ1-1; no reliable D call. Per the germline V gene, CDR1 is SGHNT and CDR2 is YYREEE (reference sequence). There are 14 residues in the CDR3. The V end was cut by 0 bases, the J end by 6 bases, with 12 bases between. The CDR3 protein is CASSLGQGRSEAFF. CDR3 DNA sequence: TGTGCCAGCAGCTTGGGTCAAGGGAGGTCTGAAGCTTTCTTT.

This chain connects TRBV5-6 to TRBJ1-3; TRBD1 matches 11 bases. Germline values: CDR1 SGHDT, CDR2 YYEEEE. CDR3 length: 14 amino acids. V gave up 3 bases and J gave up 4 bases; unmatched junction bases: 0. CDR3 sequence: CASSWDRGGNTIYF. The CDR3 DNA sequence: TGTGCCAGCAGCTGGGACAGGGGGGGAAACACCATATATTTT.

The gene calls are TRBV7-2 and TRBJ2-5; D unclear. Germline V gene sequence: CDR1 SGHTA, CDR2 FQGNSA. Trimming shortened V by 0 bases and J by 1 base, and 9 bases separated the two germline ends. The CDR3 has 15 residues. Written as DNA, the CDR3 is TGTGCCAGCAGCTTAGCTCCGACCTCCCAAGAGACCCAGTACTTC. Residues: CASSLAPTSQETQYF.

The chain joins TRBV2 to TRBJ1-2; TRBD1 matches at 11 bases. The germline gives CDR1 SNHLY, CDR2 FYNNEI. V dropped 6 bases and J dropped 6; count of bases not matched to a gene: 3. This CDR3 comprises 13 residues. DNA of the CDR3: TGTGCCAGCAGGGCGGGACAGGGGGATGGCTACACCTTC. Its protein is CASRAGQGDGYTF.

The chain links TRBV28 to TRBJ2-7, with 8 nucleotides matching TRBD1. The ends lost 6 bases at V and 6 bases at J; junction bases unmatched: 4. This CDR3 is built from 12 residues. From germline, CDR1 is MDHEN and CDR2 SYDVKM. The DNA for the CDR3 is TGTGCCAGCAGGGACAGGGTGAGCGAGCAGTACTTC. Protein: CASRDRVSEQYF.

The V and J genes are TRBV24-1 and TRBJ2-2; D is undetermined. The length of the CDR3 is 18 residues. Germline loops: CDR1 KGHDR, CDR2 SFDVKD. V was shortened by 1 base and J by 1 base, with 15 bases between the two germline ends. CDR3 residues: CATSDFSISSRNTGELFF. The CDR3 DNA reads TGTGCCACCAGTGATTTTTCCATTTCGAGTCGGAACACCGGGGAGCTGTTTTTT.

The table lists this clone with a few counts. This CDR3 is CASSQDSRGKSNGYTF. The CDR3 nucleotides read TGTGCCAGCAGCCAAGATAGTAGGGGGAAGTCGAATGGCTACACCTTC. The V and J genes are TRBV14 and TRBJ1-2, with D possibly being TRBD1 (6 bases). Germline V lookup: CDR1 SGHDN, CDR2 FVKESK. The CDR3 runs to 16 residues. V was pared by 0 bases and J by 6 bases, with 17 bases between.

The sample holds one count of this clone. The genes are TRBV24-1 and TRBJ2-3, with D perhaps matching TRBD1 or TRBD2 (5 bases each). Germline V lookup: CDR1 KGHDR, CDR2 SFDVKD. This CDR3 region has 16 residues. Trimming took off 5 bases at V and 5 bases at J, with 19 bases between the two ends. The CDR3 DNA sequence: TGTGCCACCAGTGCTCCGGACGGGTCTGGGGGAGATACGCAGTATTTT. It specifies CATSAPDGSGGDTQYF.

CDR3 region: CASSIQGAVGYTF. The CDR3 DNA is TGTGCCAGTAGCATCCAGGGGGCGGTTGGCTACACCTTC. The chain carries TRBV19 and TRBJ1-2; 8 nucleotides line up with TRBD1. Germline V CDR1 and CDR2: LNHDA, SQIVND (reference sequence). This CDR3 comprises 13 residues. V lost 6 bases and J lost 7; bases outside the gene matches: 7.

The chain joins TRBV12-3 or TRBV12-4 to TRBJ1-6; D gene unclear. CDR3 length: 13 residues. Trimming shortened V by 7 bases and J by 7 bases, and 11 bases separated the two germline ends. CDR3 nucleotide sequence: TGTGCCAGCAAAGAACAGCCCAATTCACCCCTCCACTTT. Translation: CASKEQPNSPLHF.

The V call is TRBV5-5, the J call TRBJ1-1; D is perhaps TRBD1 (5 bases). The V gene lost 3 bases and the J gene lost 0 bases, with 15 bases spanning the gap. The length of the CDR3 is 16 residues. CDR1 SGHKS and CDR2 YYEKEE come from the germline V gene (reference sequence). CDR3 sequence: CASSSVGGAMNTEAFF. CDR3 nucleotides: TGTGCCAGCAGCTCGGTGGGAGGGGCGATGAACACTGAAGCTTTCTTT. The variable domain in full, with the rest retrieved from reference TRBV5-5 and TRBJ1-1, is DAGVTQSPTHLIKTRGQQVTLRCSPISGHKSVSWYQQVLGQGPQFIFQYYEKEERGRGNFPDRFSARQFPNYSSELNVNALLLGDSALYLCASSSVGGAMNTEAFFGQGTRLTVV.

The rearrangement joins TRBV29-1 to TRBJ1-4; D possibly corresponds to TRBD1 (5 bases). This CDR3 region has 13 residues. The germline gives CDR1 SQVTM, CDR2 ANQGSEA. The germline V and J ends were trimmed by 7 bases and 4 bases, with 13 bases remaining between them. The CDR3 coding sequence is TGCAGCGGTTCCCCAGGGTATAATGAAAAACTGTTTTTT. Its translation is CSGSPGYNEKLFF.